One and the same sample provided the 10 T cell receptor beta chains below, sequenced in a study of post-analysis software for immune sequencing data (dated by TCRdb to 2015 to 2017). Overall results and qualifications from the work: Patients showed significantly higher frequencies than controls for roughly five TRBV segments, among them TRBV5-6, TRBV5-1 and TRBV20-1.

Libraries were built with PCR. Sequencer: Illumina HiSeq 2500. Unique molecular identifiers were incorporated into TCR beta cDNA libraries to reduce PCR and sequencing biases. The public reads were quality trimmed at Q25 with fastp and then assembled into clones with MiXCR by TCRdb, keeping productive beta chains. For every CDR3 protein sequence, its rows merge into one entry that carries the most common genes and DNA. A total of 650,000 to 850,000 distinct CDR3 sequences appear in this sample, roughly 50% of them only once. The ten top clones hold roughly 5% of the sample. What these receptors recognize is not known. The sequencing sample was made of blood. The receptors originated from a girl between 10 and 17 years old with multiple sclerosis.

The chain has TRBV15 and TRBJ1-1; perhaps TRBD1 as D (5 bases). There are 14 residues in the CDR3. Germline CDR1 LNHNV, CDR2 YYDKDF (reference sequence). V lost 2 bases and J 0 bases, leaving 7 bases between the germline ends. This CDR3 reads CATSRNRLNTEAFF. In DNA form, the CDR3 reads TGTGCCACCAGCAGAAACAGGTTGAACACTGAAGCTTTCTTT. Filled out from reference TRBV15 and TRBJ1-1, the complete variable domain reads DAMVIQNPRYQVTQFGKPVTLSCSQTLNHNVMYWYQQKSSQAPKLLFHYYDKDFNNEADTPDNFQSRRPNTSFCFLDIRSPGLGDTAMYLCATSRNRLNTEAFFGQGTRLTVV.

The rearrangement joins TRBV18 to TRBJ2-3; D possibly matches TRBD1 or TRBD2 (5 bases each). Per germline, CDR1 KGHSH and CDR2 LQKENI. V lost 3 bases to trimming and J lost 0 bases, with 10 bases between them. The CDR3 is 15 amino acids. The CDR3 DNA sequence: TGTGCCAGCTCACCGCTCCGGGACAGCACAGATACGCAGTATTTT. Translated: CASSPLRDSTDTQYF.

A single count supports this clonotype. The rearrangement uses TRBV27 and TRBJ1-2; 12 bases match TRBD1. Trimming cost V 4 bases and J 5 bases; bases outside gene matches: 5. This CDR3 spans 15 amino acids. Germline loops: CDR1 MNHEY, CDR2 SMNVEV (reference sequence). The CDR3 reads CASSWGQGAKYGYTF. The CDR3 region has the DNA TGTGCCAGCAGTTGGGGACAGGGGGCGAAATATGGCTACACCTTC.

V usage is TRBV2 and J usage is TRBJ2-7, with 11 bases fitting TRBD2. Germline CDR1 and CDR2: SNHLY and FYNNEI. Trimming took 8 bases from V and 4 from J; bases not matched to a gene: 7. The CDR3 consists of 14 residues. The CDR3, as DNA: TGTGCCAGCCTTAGCGGGAGGGACCTTTACGAGCAGTACTTC. As protein: CASLSGRDLYEQYF.

The genes are TRBV27 and TRBJ2-1; 8 nucleotides align to TRBD2. The V gene end was trimmed by 3 bases and the J gene end by 0 bases; junction bases not matched to a gene: 7. The CDR3 runs 17 residues. Germline CDR1 reads MNHEY; CDR2 reads SMNVEV (reference sequence). CDR3 sequence reads: CASSFIAGMSSYNEQFF. CDR3 nucleotide sequence: TGTGCCAGCAGTTTCATAGCGGGGATGAGCTCCTACAATGAGCAGTTCTTC.

This chain joins TRBV6-6 and TRBJ2-3, with D tentatively TRBD2 (6 bases). CDR1 and CDR2 (germline): MNHNY, SVGAGI (reference sequence). This CDR3 is built from 14 residues. The V gene lost 6 bases and the J gene lost 4 bases, with 14 bases spanning the gap. CDR3 region: CASRAGSVADTQYF. DNA for the CDR3: TGTGCCAGCAGGGCGGGATCGGTGGCAGATACGCAGTATTTT.

There are a few counts of this clonotype. In DNA form, the CDR3 reads TGTGCCAGCAGCCCGACGACAGGCCGGAACACTGAAGCTTTCTTT. Its translation: CASSPTTGRNTEAFF. This chain connects TRBV7-2 to TRBJ1-1; perhaps TRBD1 as D (6 bases). The length of the CDR3 is 15 residues. Germline CDR1 and CDR2: SGHTA and FQGNSA. V lost 5 bases to trimming and J lost 1 base, with 14 bases between them. Based on the CDR3 plus reference TRBV7-2 and TRBJ1-1, the full variable domain is GAGVSQSPSNKVTEKGKDVELRCDPISGHTALYWYRQSLGQGLEFLIYFQGNSAPDKSGLPSDRFSAERTGGSVSTLTIQRTQQEDSAVYLCASSPTTGRNTEAFFGQGTRLTVV.

This clonotype has just a few counts. This rearrangement joins TRBV7-9 to TRBJ2-5, with 9 bases lining up with TRBD2. The CDR3 is made up of 19 amino acids. The V gene end was trimmed by 5 bases and the J gene end by 0 bases; junction bases not matched to a gene: 16. In germline, CDR1 is SEHNR, CDR2 FQNEAQ (reference sequence). CDR3 nucleotide sequence: TGTGCCAGCAGCCGTCGGACGGGGACTAGCCAAGAGTACCAAGAGACCCAGTACTTC. It codes for CASSRRTGTSQEYQETQYF.

The chain links TRBV6-1 to TRBJ2-7, with 12 bases fitting TRBD2. The tail of the sequence fits TRBJ2-5 better, so the J call may be wrong. The germline gives CDR1 MNHNS, CDR2 SASEGT. The CDR3 is 17 amino acids. CDR3 residues: CASTATTSGRSMETQYF. In DNA, the CDR3 is TGTGCCAGCACTGCGACCACTAGCGGGAGGTCCATGGAGACCCAGTACTTC.

This clonotype was counted a few times. V gene TRBV5-1 combines with J gene TRBJ2-7, with 8 bases that match TRBD1. The trim removed 4 bases at V and 1 base at J, leaving 7 bases unmatched. CDR1 and CDR2 from the germline V gene are SGHRS and YFSETQ. This CDR3 contains 15 residues. The CDR3, as DNA: TGCGCCAGCAGCGTTGGACAGGGATTTTCCTACGAGCAGTACTTC. This codes for CASSVGQGFSYEQYF.